Shown below are 7 T cell receptor beta chains from a single sample sequenced in a study of somatic mutations in cytotoxic T cells in rheumatoid arthritis. Sequencing used immunoSEQ multiplex PCR; TCRdb keeps in-frame clones, though not all of them. The table includes around 16,000 clones, about 77% detected once. The material sequenced was CD8+ T cells sorted from blood. Receptors were obtained from an adult with rheumatoid arthritis.

For the CDR3, the DNA is TGTGCCAGCAGCGCCTCCGGGACTAGCGGGGTGGAGACCCAGTACTTC. It translates to CASSASGTSGVETQYF. This chain joins TRBV9 and TRBJ2-5; 13 positions agree with TRBD2. After removal of 3 bases from V and 5 bases from J, the junction contained 7 bases not matched to a gene. The CDR3 consists of 16 residues. Per germline, CDR1 SGDLS and CDR2 YYNGEE.

The chain couples TRBV6-5 to TRBJ2-2; D is uncertain. This CDR3 contains 13 residues. Trimming took off 2 bases at V and 1 base at J, with 2 bases between the two ends. Per germline, CDR1 MNHEY and CDR2 SVGAGI. This CDR3 is CASSYENTGELFF. In nucleotides, the CDR3 is TGTGCCAGCAGTTACGAGAACACCGGGGAGCTGTTTTTT.

This clone was recorded only once. The chain combines TRBV7-3 with TRBJ1-2, with TRBD1 matching over 7 bases. CDR1 SGHTA and CDR2 FQGTGA come from the germline V gene. This CDR3 has 15 amino acids. Trimming cost V 5 bases and J 7 bases; bases outside gene matches: 13. The CDR3 is CASSHILARGLGYTF. In DNA, the CDR3 is TGTGCCAGCAGCCATATCCTGGCGAGGGGGCTTGGCTACACCTTC.

This rearrangement joins TRBV19 to TRBJ2-7; 7 bases are shared with TRBD1. Germline lookup yields CDR1 LNHDA and CDR2 SQIVND (reference sequence). J lost 6 bases, V lost 5 bases, and 13 bases had no gene match. The CDR3 is 15 residues long. DNA of the CDR3: TGTGCCAGTAGTCCCCGACAGGGTATAGGGGGCGAGCAGTACTTC. Translating gives CASSPRQGIGGEQYF.

The V call is TRBV7-9, the J call TRBJ2-1; D is possibly TRBD1 (6 bases). The germline gives CDR1 SEHNR, CDR2 FQNEAQ (reference sequence). Between the trimmed V and J ends, which lost 6 bases and 8 bases, there was a span of 14 bases. This CDR3 is built from 13 residues. In DNA, the CDR3 is TGTGCCAGCAGGACGGACAGAAAGGATGAGCAGTTCTTC. It translates to CASRTDRKDEQFF. The full variable domain, completed using reference TRBV7-9 and TRBJ2-1, is DTGVSQNPRHKITKRGQNVTFRCDPISEHNRLYWYRQTLGQGPEFLTYFQNEAQLEKSRLLSDRFSAERPKGSFSTLEIQRTEQGDSAMYLCASRTDRKDEQFFGPGTRLTVL.

The J gene is TRBJ2-5, the V gene TRBV5-4; weak D call: TRBD1 (5 bases). The J call is in doubt because the DNA end fits TRBJ2-7 better. The CDR3 runs to 14 residues. Germline-derived CDR1 and CDR2 are SGHNT and YYREEE (reference sequence). The CDR3 sequence: CASSSQGSPNEQYF. CDR3 in DNA: TGTGCCAGCAGCTCTCAGGGATCTCCTAACGAGCAGTACTTC.

This clone was counted a few times. The chain recombines TRBV2 with TRBJ1-2, with D possibly being TRBD1 (5 bases). Germline lookup yields CDR1 SNHLY and CDR2 FYNNEI. V lost 4 bases and J 8 bases, leaving 14 bases between the germline ends. The CDR3 extends over 13 amino acids. In nucleotides, the CDR3 is TGTGCCAGCAGTGGATATGACAGTCTGGGCTACACCTTC. Protein product: CASSGYDSLGYTF.